This record concerns one TCR gamma chain sequence. The protein TCRdb gives is from a much larger clone and does not agree with this DNA's translation at residue 8, likely a read error; the protein shown here comes from the DNA. TCRdb made new clone calls on the multiplex PCR reads using CATT. This table holds approximately 30,000 gamma-chain clones, 1.4% found once. Germline V gene lookup returns CDR1 EGSTGY and CDR2 YDSYTSSV. V was pared by 5 bases and J by 6 bases, with 10 bases of the junction left unmatched. The CDR3 runs 13 residues. This specimen belongs to a study of γδ T cells in repeated Plasmodium falciparum infection. Study information: Malaria-naive adults were infected with P. falciparum NF54 four times over around 600 days. Timepoints: baseline, immediately before selected infections, and 21 days after every infection.

Gammadelta T cells were flow-sorted from PBMC into Vgamma9/Vdelta2+ and Vdelta2-negative populations for bulk analysis. This chain links TRGV4 with TRGJ1 or TRGJ2. TCRdb supplies no J gene; here it was assigned by aligning the nucleotide sequence to germline. The sequencing input was gamma-delta T cells from blood. The TCR comes from a pool of human donors (malaria-infected and uninfected, not separated). CDR3 loop: CATWAPGCYKKLF. CDR3 nucleotide sequence: TGTGCCACCTGGGCCCCCGGTTGTTATAAGAAACTCTTT.